One and the same sample provided the 23 T cell receptor beta chains below, sequenced in a study of blood T cell repertoires in COVID-19 (dated by TCRdb to 2020 to 2022). Libraries were built with the immunoSEQ multiplex PCR assay. The table comes from immuneACCESS by way of TCRdb, which keeps in-frame sequences with V and J called. Part of the clones is missing from these tables; in studies checked, under half for an unresolved V gene and the rest for unknown reasons. For this sample there are fewer than 600,000 clones; 85% to 90% appear just once. Clones ranked in the top ten supply less than 2% of the sample. The sample comprised PBMCs or T cells enriched from blood (not recorded which). The receptors here all came from a woman aged 40 to 50 who had recovered from COVID-19.

A word on this clone: This CDR3 is also generated by other DNA sequences in the sample. This chain joins TRBV11-2 and TRBJ2-3; D is undetermined. CDR3 length equals 13 residues. The germline V gene encodes CDR1 SGHAT and CDR2 FQNNGV. V dropped 1 base and J dropped 1 base, with 3 bases sitting between them. The chain's CDR3 is CASSLAGTDTQYF. The CDR3 DNA sequence: TGTGCCAGCAGCTTAGCAGGCACAGATACGCAGTATTTT. The entire variable domain, with the rest obtained from reference TRBV11-2 and TRBJ2-3, is as follows: EAGVAQSPRYKIIEKRQSVAFWCNPISGHATLYWYQQILGQGPKLLIQFQNNGVVDDSQLPKDRFSAERLKGVDSTLKIQPAKLEDSAVYLCASSLAGTDTQYFGPGTRLTVL.

The chain carries TRBV7-2 and TRBJ2-5; D uncertain. In germline, CDR1 is SGHTA, CDR2 FQGNSA. The CDR3 has 12 amino acids. The germline V and J ends were trimmed by 2 bases and 5 bases, with 6 bases remaining between them. CDR3 protein: CASSLSYETQYF. For the CDR3, the DNA is TGTGCCAGCAGCTTAAGCTACGAGACCCAGTACTTC.

The rearrangement joins TRBV19 to TRBJ2-3; D is ambiguous. There are 14 residues in the CDR3. CDR1 LNHDA and CDR2 SQIVND come from the germline V gene (reference sequence). V lost 3 bases and J 2 bases, leaving 9 bases between the germline ends. CDR3 DNA: TGTGCCAGTAGTATCGGTTATAACACAGATACGCAGTATTTT. It yields the protein CASSIGYNTDTQYF.

CDR3 in DNA: TGCAGCGTTGAAGAAAGCGGTGAACTGTTTTTT. Residues: CSVEESGELFF. This chain connects TRBV29-1 to TRBJ1-4; D call uncertain. With 0 bases removed from V and 12 bases from J, the gap between germline ends came to 8 bases. Germline V CDR1 and CDR2: SQVTM, ANQGSEA. The CDR3 covers 11 residues.

V is TRBV10-2 and J is TRBJ1-2; 12 bases are shared with TRBD1. The CDR3 is 15 amino acids. Germline V lookup: CDR1 WSHSY, CDR2 SAAADI. V shed 8 bases, J shed 8 bases, and the junction held 12 bases outside the gene matches. As DNA, the CDR3 is TGCGCCAGCGGGCCCGGCTCCGGGACAGGGGGCGGCTACACCTTC. The encoded protein is CASGPGSGTGGGYTF.

The chain's CDR3 is CASSRFSGSPLYEQYF. CDR3 in DNA: TGTGCCAGTAGCCGATTTAGCGGGAGCCCTCTCTACGAGCAGTACTTC. The chain couples TRBV19 to TRBJ2-7; 9 bases agree with TRBD2. The CDR3 spans 16 residues. The trim removed 6 bases at V and 3 bases at J, leaving 12 bases unmatched. Germline V gene lookup returns CDR1 LNHDA and CDR2 SQIVND (reference sequence).

This chain links TRBV7-9 with TRBJ2-1; 7 bases fit TRBD1. The ends lost 1 base at V and 6 bases at J; junction bases unmatched: 12. CDR1 is SEHNR, CDR2 FQNEAQ, per germline (reference sequence). The CDR3 spans 17 residues. The CDR3: CASSLGRRQGWANEQFF. The CDR3 DNA sequence: TGTGCCAGCAGCTTAGGTCGCCGACAGGGTTGGGCCAATGAGCAGTTCTTC.

This chain joins TRBV27 and TRBJ2-4; D may be TRBD2 (6 bases). This CDR3 contains 16 residues. Germline V gene lookup returns CDR1 MNHEY and CDR2 SMNVEV (reference sequence). V lost 6 bases, J lost 0 bases, and 15 bases lay in between. In DNA form, the CDR3 reads TGTGCCAGCAGACCGCTAGCGTCTCTAGCCAAAAACATTCAGTACTTC. As protein: CASRPLASLAKNIQYF.

To note about this clone: With a much larger clone just one base away, this may be a read error. Additional DNA sequences in this sample encode the identical CDR3. The V and J genes are TRBV3-1 (or the pseudogene TRBV3-2) and TRBJ2-2; D is unclear. The length of the CDR3 is 13 residues. From germline, CDR1 is LGHDT and CDR2 YNNKEL (reference sequence). V was trimmed by 1 base and J by 7 bases, leaving 7 bases between them. The CDR3 reads CASSQGAGGELFF. Written as DNA, the CDR3 is TGTGCCAGCAGCCAAGGGGCCGGCGGGGAGCTGTTTTTT.

This chain links TRBV29-1 with TRBJ1-5, with 7 positions matching TRBD1. Per germline, CDR1 SQVTM and CDR2 ANQGSEA. The CDR3 length is 14 residues. Germline trimming cut 5 bases from V and 9 bases from J; bases unmatched to any gene: 13. The CDR3 loop reads CSVSGQDFSGPQHF. CDR3 nucleotide sequence: TGCAGCGTTTCCGGACAGGATTTTTCTGGGCCCCAGCATTTT.

Note on this clone: Its ends do not fully match the called genes, so a read error is possible. The rearrangement joins TRBV7-9 to TRBJ1-1, with D perhaps matching TRBD1 (5 bases). Germline loops: CDR1 SEHNR, CDR2 FQNEAQ (reference sequence). The CDR3 totals 14 residues. The CDR3 loop is CASSLQGVKTEAFF. The CDR3 nucleotides are TGTGCCAGCAGCTTACAGGGTGTGAAAACTGAAGCTTTCTTT. Using reference TRBV7-9 and TRBJ1-1 for the parts outside the CDR3, the full variable domain is DTGVSQNPRHKITKRGQNVTFRCDPISEHNRLYWYRQTLGQGPEFLTYFQNEAQLEKSRLLSDRFSAERPKGSFSTLEIQRTEQGDSAMYLCASSLQGVKTEAFFGQGTRLTVV.

The rearrangement uses TRBV15 and TRBJ1-1, with 9 bases fitting TRBD1. V dropped 3 bases and J dropped 5; count of bases not matched to a gene: 7. CDR1 LNHNV and CDR2 YYDKDF come from the germline V gene (reference sequence). The length of the CDR3 is 15 residues. The CDR3 here is CATSSPGQGITEAFF. CDR3 coding DNA: TGTGCCACCAGCAGCCCGGGACAGGGAATAACTGAAGCTTTCTTT.

J is TRBJ1-2 and V is TRBV2; 7 bases line up with TRBD1. CDR3 length equals 14 residues. Germline CDR1 SNHLY, CDR2 FYNNEI. J gave up 2 bases and V 8 bases, and 8 bases lay outside the gene matches. The CDR3 here is CASLRDSQNYGYTF. CDR3 nucleotide sequence: TGTGCCAGCCTCAGGGACAGCCAAAACTATGGCTACACCTTC.

This sequence joins TRBV27 and TRBJ2-3, with a weak D call TRBD2 (7 bases). Germline V gene sequence: CDR1 MNHEY, CDR2 SMNVEV (reference sequence). The CDR3 sequence is 16 residues long. Trimming stripped 6 bases from V and 3 bases from J, with 19 bases between. This CDR3 is CASRGPTGGRTDTQYF. CDR3 in DNA: TGTGCCAGCAGAGGTCCTACGGGGGGCCGGACAGATACGCAGTATTTT.

V and J are TRBV5-1 and TRBJ2-4; a possible D gene is TRBD2 (6 bases). Trimming shortened V by 0 bases and J by 0 bases, and 10 bases separated the two germline ends. The CDR3 sequence is 16 residues long. CDR1 and CDR2 from the germline V gene are SGHRS and YFSETQ. The CDR3 nucleotides read TGCGCCAGCAGCTTGGAAGGGACTTTAGCCAAAAACATTCAGTACTTC. It specifies CASSLEGTLAKNIQYF. The variable domain in full, completed from reference TRBV5-1 and TRBJ2-4, reads KAGVTQTPRYLIKTRGQQVTLSCSPISGHRSVSWYQQTPGQGLQFLFEYFSETQRNKGNFPGRFSGRQFSNSRSEMNVSTLELGDSALYLCASSLEGTLAKNIQYFGAGTRLSVL.

The V and J genes are TRBV11-2 and TRBJ2-1; unclear D gene. Germline V gene data show CDR1 as SGHAT and CDR2 as FQNNGV. The CDR3 spans 14 residues. Trimming shortened V by 1 base and J by 1 base, and 5 bases separated the two germline ends. The CDR3 loop is CASSLAKSYNEQFF. In DNA, the CDR3 is TGTGCCAGCAGCTTAGCTAAGTCCTACAATGAGCAGTTCTTC.

The J gene is TRBJ1-1, the V gene TRBV5-8, with 8 bases identical to TRBD1. This CDR3 region has 15 residues. CDR1 SGHTS and CDR2 YDEGEE come from the germline V gene. V was clipped by 4 bases and J by 5 bases; unmatched bases: 10. CDR3 bases: TGTGCCAGCAGCCCCAGGGGCAGGGGGCGGACTGAAGCTTTCTTT. Its protein is CASSPRGRGRTEAFF.

The CDR3 reads CAISESAGGGNGYTF. Here the CDR3 DNA reads TGTGCCATCAGTGAGTCGGCAGGGGGCGGTAATGGCTACACCTTC. The genes are TRBV10-3 and TRBJ1-2; TRBD1 matches at 8 bases. J was trimmed by 6 bases and V by 0 bases; bases with no gene match: 6. In germline, CDR1 is ENHRY, CDR2 SYGVKD. The CDR3 sequence is 15 residues long.

The V gene is TRBV5-1, the J gene TRBJ2-1; 12 bases are a match to TRBD2. CDR3 length: 16 residues. CDR1 is SGHRS and CDR2 is YFSETQ in the germline V gene. V was pared by 6 bases and J by 4 bases, with 8 bases of the junction left unmatched. The CDR3 nucleotides are TGCGCCAGCACAGGCCTAGCGGGAGGGCTTTACAATGAGCAGTTCTTC. Its translation: CASTGLAGGLYNEQFF.

The rearrangement links TRBV27 to TRBJ1-5; D is uncertain. The CDR3 is 14 amino acids. Germline V CDR1 and CDR2: MNHEY, SMNVEV (reference sequence). V shed 5 bases and J shed 6 bases, with 14 bases lying between them. This chain's CDR3 is CASSHSGEFQPQHF. The CDR3 DNA reads TGTGCCAGCAGTCATTCAGGTGAATTTCAGCCCCAGCATTTT.

The chain uses TRBV5-4 and TRBJ2-3; D call uncertain. Per the germline V gene, CDR1 is SGHNT and CDR2 is YYREEE (reference sequence). The CDR3 extends over 14 amino acids. The ends were cut back, 2 bases at V and 4 bases at J, with 11 bases in the middle. The CDR3 bases are TGTGCCAGCAGCTTCCCCATGGGCCCAGATACGCAGTATTTT. Translating it yields CASSFPMGPDTQYF.

CDR3 in DNA: TGTGCCACCAGCACGGAACGGACAGGGAGCACTGAAGCTTTCTTT. Its protein product is CATSTERTGSTEAFF. The rearrangement uses TRBV15 and TRBJ1-1; 8 nucleotides line up with TRBD1. There are 15 residues in the CDR3. Germline values: CDR1 LNHNV, CDR2 YYDKDF (reference sequence). With 4 bases clipped from V and 4 bases from J, the junction kept 8 bases outside the gene matches.

The chain has TRBV10-3 and TRBJ1-1, with a weak D call TRBD1 (5 bases). This CDR3 is 15 amino acids long. Looked up from germline, CDR1 is ENHRY and CDR2 is SYGVKD. V lost 0 bases and J lost 0, with 8 bases in between. In nucleotides, the CDR3 is TGTGCCATCAGTGAGTCTGGGGCGTTGAACACTGAAGCTTTCTTT. As protein: CAISESGALNTEAFF.